The 30 T cell receptor beta chains given below trace back to one sample, sequenced in a study of human T cells and chemical hapten exposure. Via MiXCR, TCRdb re-called the RACE reads, giving one row per CDR3 protein. The table includes about 380,000 distinct CDR3 sequences, 5% to 6.5% detected once. Time point of the sample: pre-sensitization, week 0. Stated treatment: therapeutic diphenylcyclopropenone sensitization with weekly scalp DPC. The starting material was whole blood, obtained in connection with sensitization to the hapten diphenylcyclopropenone (DPC). The origin of the receptors is a woman aged 45 to 65 with alopecia areata. Some clones in this sample may be carry-over from other donors' samples.

This clonotype was found many times. V is TRBV9 and J is TRBJ2-1; D is perhaps TRBD2 (5 bases). CDR3 length: 16 residues. The V gene's germline CDR1 is SGDLS and CDR2 YYNGEE. V dropped 0 bases and J dropped 8 bases, with 18 bases sitting between them. The CDR3 DNA follows: TGTGCCAGCAGCGTAGGGTGGGGTAGCGTCGGGGATGAGCAGTTCTTC. This codes for CASSVGWGSVGDEQFF.

The chain uses TRBV7-3 and TRBJ1-1; D uncertain. In germline, CDR1 is SGHTA, CDR2 FQGTGA. CDR3 length: 13 amino acids. V gave up 3 bases and J gave up 3 bases, with 8 bases separating them. For the CDR3, the DNA is TGTGCCAGCAGCTTTCGGCGCGACACTGAAGCTTTCTTT. This codes for CASSFRRDTEAFF.

In this sample, this clonotype turned up many times. This rearrangement joins TRBV7-2 to TRBJ2-3; D possibly matches TRBD1 or TRBD2 (5 bases each). In germline, CDR1 is SGHTA, CDR2 FQGNSA. CDR3 length: 16 amino acids. The V end was cut by 5 bases, the J end by 7 bases, with 22 bases between. The CDR3 coding sequence is TGTGCCAGCAGCCCCACCCGGGGCGAGTTTTCTAATACGCAGTATTTT. Amino acid sequence: CASSPTRGEFSNTQYF. Drawing the rest from reference TRBV7-2 and TRBJ2-3, the complete variable domain is GAGVSQSPSNKVTEKGKDVELRCDPISGHTALYWYRQSLGQGLEFLIYFQGNSAPDKSGLPSDRFSAERTGGSVSTLTIQRTQQEDSAVYLCASSPTRGEFSNTQYFGPGTRLTVL.

This clonotype was seen a handful of times. The chain has TRBV6-2 or TRBV6-3 and TRBJ1-6; D unclear. This CDR3 has 12 amino acids. Germline CDR1 and CDR2: MNHEY and SVGEGT. V was pared by 2 bases and J by 8 bases, with 4 bases between. The chain's CDR3 is CASSYQDSPLHF. In DNA, the CDR3 is TGTGCCAGCAGTTACCAAGATTCACCCCTCCACTTT.

This clonotype was found a few times. V usage is TRBV18 and J usage is TRBJ2-3; tentative D call: TRBD1 (5 bases). The CDR3 totals 15 residues. V was clipped by 4 bases and J by 0 bases, with 11 bases between them. Germline V gene data show CDR1 as KGHSH and CDR2 as LQKENI. In DNA form, the CDR3 reads TGTGCCAGCTCACGTCAAGGGGCTAGCACAGATACGCAGTATTTT. Protein sequence: CASSRQGASTDTQYF.

This clonotype was seen ten or more times. The gene calls are TRBV7-8 and TRBJ2-3; the D call may be TRBD1 or TRBD2 (7 bases each). The CDR3 loop spans 17 amino acids. Trimming took 2 bases from V and 2 from J, leaving 17 bases between them. The germline CDR1 and CDR2 sequences are SGHVS and FQNEAQ. For the CDR3, the DNA is TGTGCCAGCAGCTTATTTTCAGGGGGGGGATACACAGATACGCAGTATTTT. Its translation is CASSLFSGGGYTDTQYF. The full variable domain, rest sourced from reference TRBV7-8 and TRBJ2-3, is GAGVSQSPRYKVAKRGQDVALRCDPISGHVSLFWYQQALGQGPEFLTYFQNEAQLDKSGLPSDRFFAERPEGSVSTLKIQRTQQEDSAVYLCASSLFSGGGYTDTQYFGPGTRLTVL.

V usage is TRBV5-1 and J usage is TRBJ1-6, with D possibly being TRBD1 (5 bases). The CDR3 is made up of 15 amino acids. Germline loops: CDR1 SGHRS, CDR2 YFSETQ. V was clipped by 4 bases and J by 7 bases, with 15 bases between them. For the CDR3, the DNA is TGCGCCAGCAGCCCTCCGGGGACCGCGAATTCACCCCTCCACTTT. Amino acids: CASSPPGTANSPLHF.

There are many counts of this clonotype. This sequence joins TRBV27 and TRBJ2-3, with a possible D match to TRBD2 (6 bases). This CDR3 is built from 13 residues. V was trimmed by 6 bases and J by 3 bases, leaving 10 bases between them. The germline gives CDR1 MNHEY, CDR2 SMNVEV (reference sequence). The CDR3 spells CASRSAGTDTQYF. CDR3 DNA sequence: TGTGCCAGCAGGTCAGCGGGTACAGATACGCAGTATTTT.

This clonotype was seen at least ten times. The chain joins TRBV5-6 to TRBJ2-1, with a possible D match to TRBD2 (6 bases). Germline V gene lookup returns CDR1 SGHDT and CDR2 YYEEEE. The CDR3 is 16 residues long. V lost 4 bases and J 6 bases, leaving 20 bases between the germline ends. The CDR3 DNA sequence: TGTGCCAGCAGCCCACGGAGGTCGGGAGACGGCAATGAGCAGTTCTTC. Translation: CASSPRRSGDGNEQFF.

Ten or more counts support this clonotype. The chain recombines TRBV5-5 with TRBJ2-4; D call uncertain. The germline CDR1 and CDR2 sequences are SGHKS and YYEKEE (reference sequence). Trimming cost V 7 bases and J 0 bases, with 8 bases left between them. The CDR3 consists of 13 residues. The CDR3 DNA reads TGTGCCAGCCGGCCTGTAGCCAAAAACATTCAGTACTTC. It yields the protein CASRPVAKNIQYF.

This clonotype has only a few counts. This chain links TRBV5-5 with TRBJ1-6; D is unclear. V was pared by 4 bases and J by 2 bases, with 10 bases between. The CDR3 consists of 15 residues. Per germline, CDR1 SGHKS and CDR2 YYEKEE (reference sequence). The CDR3 loop reads CASSREATYNSPLHF. DNA for the CDR3: TGTGCCAGCAGCCGGGAGGCTACCTATAATTCACCCCTCCACTTT.

This clonotype was detected many times. V gene TRBV3-1 combines with J gene TRBJ1-1; 7 bases align to TRBD1. The V segment lost 0 bases and the J segment 7 bases; nucleotides outside the gene matches: 11. This CDR3 has 16 residues. Germline lookup yields CDR1 LGHDT and CDR2 YNNKEL (reference sequence). In nucleotides, the CDR3 is TGTGCCAGCAGCCAAGATGCGTTTCGGGCAGGGGGTGAAGCTTTCTTT. Residues: CASSQDAFRAGGEAFF.

V is TRBV7-2 and J is TRBJ2-2; 9 nucleotides agree with TRBD1. The CDR3 has 16 amino acids. Germline V gene data show CDR1 as SGHTA and CDR2 as FQGNSA. V gave up 5 bases and J gave up 5 bases; unmatched junction bases: 9. For the CDR3, the DNA is TGTGCCAGCAGCGTTACAGGGGGCCGTGGTACCGGGGAGCTGTTTTTT. This sequence encodes CASSVTGGRGTGELFF.

This clonotype appeared a few times. The chain combines TRBV6-6 with TRBJ2-2, with 9 bases fitting TRBD1. The CDR3 runs 15 residues. After removal of 7 bases from V and 5 bases from J, the junction contained 8 bases not matched to a gene. Germline V gene lookup returns CDR1 MNHNY and CDR2 SVGAGI (reference sequence). The CDR3 DNA reads TGTGCCAGCACTGTACGACAGGGGGGGACCGGGGAGCTGTTTTTT. It specifies CASTVRQGGTGELFF.

This clonotype was picked up many times. This chain uses TRBV7-2 with TRBJ2-3; D gene ambiguous. The germline CDR1 and CDR2 sequences are SGHTA and FQGNSA. The V end lost 4 bases, the J end lost 0 bases, and 5 bases lay between the germline ends. The CDR3 length is 13 residues. CDR3 loop: CASSSHSTDTQYF. CDR3 nucleotide sequence: TGTGCCAGCAGCTCCCACAGCACAGATACGCAGTATTTT.

Many counts were recorded for this clonotype. The V call is TRBV7-9, the J call TRBJ2-7; a possible D gene is TRBD1 (5 bases). The CDR3 extends over 15 amino acids. The germline V gene encodes CDR1 SEHNR and CDR2 FQNEAQ (reference sequence). V shed 5 bases and J shed 3 bases, with 17 bases lying between them. CDR3: CASSPGPGSHYEQYF. The CDR3, as DNA: TGTGCCAGCAGCCCCGGCCCAGGGTCCCACTACGAGCAGTACTTC.

This clonotype was seen a few times. This CDR3 is CAWSLGTRLEQYF. The CDR3 region has the DNA TGTGCCTGGAGTTTAGGGACCCGTCTAGAGCAGTACTTC. The genes are TRBV30 and TRBJ2-7; the D gene could be TRBD1 or TRBD2 (5 bases each). The CDR3 is 13 residues long. Germline V CDR1 and CDR2: GTSNPN, SVGIG (reference sequence). Trimming left V 2 bases short and J 7 bases short, with 15 bases between.

This rearrangement joins TRBV6-5 to TRBJ1-3; D unresolved. CDR3 size: 15 residues. Trimming took off 2 bases at V and 3 bases at J, with 11 bases between the two ends. Germline V gene sequence: CDR1 MNHEY, CDR2 SVGAGI. The CDR3 nucleotides are TGTGCCAGCAGTTACGGGCCAGCGGTTGGAAACACCATATATTTT. Its protein product is CASSYGPAVGNTIYF.

This clonotype was seen repeatedly, ten times or more. The chain links TRBV2 to TRBJ1-5; unclear D gene. V was shortened by 2 bases and J by 0 bases, with 11 bases between the two germline ends. This CDR3 region has 16 residues. Per the germline V gene, CDR1 is SNHLY and CDR2 is FYNNEI. The CDR3, as DNA: TGTGCCAGCAGTGAAATGGGCAGGCTTAGCAATCAGCCCCAGCATTTT. It specifies CASSEMGRLSNQPQHF.

This clonotype was detected many times. The J gene is TRBJ2-5, the V gene TRBV4-1, with a tentative D call TRBD1 (6 bases). The CDR3 sequence is 19 residues long. The V and J ends lost 1 base and 2 bases respectively, with 23 bases between them. CDR1 is MGHRA and CDR2 is YSYEKL in the germline V gene. In DNA form, the CDR3 reads TGCGCCAGCAGCCAAGGTCGAATGGGGCAGGGGCTAGTGCAAGAGACCCAGTACTTC. Residues: CASSQGRMGQGLVQETQYF.

This clonotype has just a few counts. The rearrangement joins TRBV5-1 to TRBJ1-4; 8 bases line up with TRBD1. The CDR3 loop spans 16 amino acids. Germline V gene lookup returns CDR1 SGHRS and CDR2 YFSETQ. Losses at the gene ends were 4 bases for V and 0 bases for J; bases not matched to a gene: 5. CDR3 residues: CASSVQGATTNEKLFF. CDR3 coding DNA: TGCGCCAGCAGCGTTCAGGGGGCAACAACTAATGAAAAACTGTTTTTT.

This clonotype was counted at least ten times. The DNA for the CDR3 is TGTGCCAGCAGCCTTACTAGCGGCAATGAGCAGTTCTTC. Translated, it gives CASSLTSGNEQFF. The chain carries TRBV28 and TRBJ2-1; 8 nucleotides agree with TRBD2. Unmatched junction bases numbered 4, after V lost 6 bases and J lost 6 bases. This CDR3 contains 13 residues. CDR1 MDHEN and CDR2 SYDVKM come from the germline V gene.

The chain carries TRBV7-9 and TRBJ1-5, with D possibly TRBD1 on 6 matching bases. Trimming cost V 1 base and J 4 bases, with 11 bases left between them. The CDR3 spans 15 residues. CDR1 is SEHNR and CDR2 is FQNEAQ in the germline V gene (reference sequence). As DNA, the CDR3 is TGTGCCAGCAGCTTAGGGACAGCCACTAATCAGCCCCAGCATTTT. Translating it yields CASSLGTATNQPQHF.

The V gene is TRBV6-4, the J gene TRBJ2-7; TRBD2 matches 10 bases. The CDR3 is made up of 15 amino acids. Looked up from germline, CDR1 is MRHNA and CDR2 is SNTAGT. Losses at the gene ends were 7 bases for V and 4 bases for J; bases not matched to a gene: 10. CDR3 nucleotide sequence: TGTGCCAGCAAGCTAGCGGGGGTTACGCATTACGAGCAGTACTTC. The encoded protein is CASKLAGVTHYEQYF.

This clonotype was recorded a few times. This sequence joins TRBV12-3 or TRBV12-4 and TRBJ2-7; D is unclear. The CDR3 totals 13 residues. The ends were cut back, 3 bases at V and 2 bases at J, with 8 bases in the middle. The CDR3 DNA reads TGTGCCAGCAGTTTCGCCGGACCCTACGAGCAGTACTTC. Translated, it gives CASSFAGPYEQYF.

To note about this clonotype: A single base is all that separates this from a far larger clone, so a read error is likely. The chain is built from TRBV2 and TRBJ2-5, with unresolved D. Trimming stripped 6 bases from V and 0 bases from J, with 2 bases between. Germline V CDR1 and CDR2: SNHLY, FYNNEI. The CDR3 runs 11 residues. CDR3 DNA: TGTGCCAGCAGGGACCAAGAGACCCAGTACTTC. Translation: CASRDQETQYF.

This clonotype has more than one count but fewer than ten. The CDR3 nucleotides are TGTGCCAGCAGCTTGTGGGACAGGGGGGCGGCTGAAGCTTTCTTT. Translated, it gives CASSLWDRGAAEAFF. The genes are TRBV11-2 and TRBJ1-1; TRBD1 agrees at 11 bases. Germline CDR1 is SGHAT and CDR2 is FQNNGV. The V gene end was trimmed by 3 bases and the J gene end by 6 bases; junction bases not matched to a gene: 6. This CDR3 is built from 15 residues.

V gene TRBV10-3 combines with J gene TRBJ2-1; 14 bases align to TRBD2. This CDR3 contains 19 residues. Germline CDR1 ENHRY, CDR2 SYGVKD. Germline trimming cut 4 bases from V and 7 bases from J; bases unmatched to any gene: 15. The CDR3 sequence is CAISANPGGLAGVGNEQFF. The CDR3 DNA reads TGTGCCATCAGTGCTAACCCGGGGGGACTAGCGGGAGTAGGGAATGAGCAGTTCTTC.

There are many counts of this clonotype. This chain connects TRBV28 to TRBJ2-6; tentatively, D is TRBD2 (5 bases). The CDR3 runs to 16 residues. Looked up from germline, CDR1 is MDHEN and CDR2 is SYDVKM. V was trimmed by 5 bases and J by 0 bases, leaving 11 bases between them. Written as DNA, the CDR3 is TGTGCCAGCAGTCCTAGGAGGCACTCTGGGGCCAACGTCCTGACTTTC. It encodes CASSPRRHSGANVLTF. The variable domain in full, with the rest retrieved from reference TRBV28 and TRBJ2-6, is DVKVTQSSRYLVKRTGEKVFLECVQDMDHENMFWYRQDPGLGLRLIYFSYDVKMKEKGDIPEGYSVSREKKERFSLILESASTNQTSMYLCASSPRRHSGANVLTFGAGSRLTVL.

Comment on this clonotype: A read error may be the cause here, since a much bigger clone is one base away. The chain links TRBV5-1 to TRBJ1-1; unclear D gene. The germline V and J ends were trimmed by 9 bases and 4 bases, with 19 bases remaining between them. The CDR3 is 14 amino acids. Germline V gives CDR1 SGHRS, CDR2 YFSETQ. In DNA form, the CDR3 reads TGCGCCATCTCCCCGGTCGATGGGATCACTGAAGCTTTCTTT. This gives the protein CAISPVDGITEAFF. The full variable domain, rest sourced from reference TRBV5-1 and TRBJ1-1, is KAGVTQTPRYLIKTRGQQVTLSCSPISGHRSVSWYQQTPGQGLQFLFEYFSETQRNKGNFPGRFSGRQFSNSRSEMNVSTLELGDSALYLCAISPVDGITEAFFGQGTRLTVV.